This paragraph reports one TCR beta chain. Its antigen is unknown. This sample is drawn from a study of shared clonotypes between healthy human individuals. Across the whole study: Donor ages ranged 18 to 49 years: a couple of women, a few men.

Overall study results and limits: As a rule, naive subsets had a larger estimated richness than memory subsets.

Clones were read by immunoSEQ multiplex PCR, and TCRdb kept only the in-frame ones, dropping some. The table shows 190,000 or so clones, with roughly 93% occurring only once. The specimen was naive CD4+ T cells sorted from blood. As for subset: CD45RA+ positively selected. The receptor's source is a woman aged 25-40 years in good health.

This CDR3 reads CASEELAGGVTQYF. The CDR3 DNA reads TGTGCCAGCGAGGAACTAGCGGGAGGGGTGACCCAGTACTTC. The J gene is TRBJ2-5, the V gene TRBV2; 13 positions agree with TRBD2. The V gene end was trimmed by 8 bases and the J gene end by 7 bases; junction bases not matched to a gene: 7. The CDR3 extends over 14 amino acids. Germline V gene sequence: CDR1 SNHLY, CDR2 FYNNEI. The entire variable domain, with the rest obtained from reference TRBV2 and TRBJ2-5, is as follows: EPEVTQTPSHQVTQMGQEVILRCVPISNHLYFYWYRQILGQKVEFLVSFYNNEISEKSEIFDDQFSVERPDGSNFTLKIRSTKLEDSAMYFCASEELAGGVTQYFGPGTRLLVL.